This T cell receptor (beta chain) was observed in a study of identical twins. The study's findings and limits: The analysis was cross-sectional rather than longitudinal within donors.

The CDR3 runs 14 residues. This clonotype has just a few counts. Its target is unknown. TCRdb reprocessed the 5' RACE reads via MiXCR and lists one record per CDR3 protein. The table has some 1,600,000 distinct CDR3 sequences, under 35% seen once. The chain couples TRBV21-1 to TRBJ2-1; the listed D gene, TRBD1, was not tested against the DNA. TRBV21-1 is labeled a pseudogene. This receptor was taken from a newborn girl in good health. Sequenced input: cord blood. The CDR3 DNA follows: TGTGCCAGCAGCAACGGACAGGGCCGCAATGAGCAGTTCTTC. It translates to CASSNGQGRNEQFF.